The 8 T cell receptor beta chains below all came from one sample that was sequenced in a study of human T cells and chemical hapten exposure. From the RACE reads, TCRdb called clonotypes with MiXCR, one entry per CDR3 protein. The sample includes around 380,000 distinct CDR3 sequences, about 5.4% of them seen just once. Indicated time point: pre-sensitization, week 0. Treatment reported: therapeutic diphenylcyclopropenone sensitization with weekly scalp DPC. The sequenced sample was whole blood, obtained in connection with sensitization to the hapten diphenylcyclopropenone (DPC). Receptor source: a woman aged 18-29 years with alopecia areata. Some clones in this sample may be carry-over from other donors' samples.

This clonotype occurred a few times. The gene calls are TRBV4-2 and TRBJ1-4; the D is unclear. Trimming cost V 0 bases and J 0 bases, with 8 bases left between them. The germline V gene has CDR1 LGHNA and CDR2 YNFKEQ. This CDR3 contains 16 residues. The CDR3 region is CASSQESRATNEKLFF. CDR3 bases: TGTGCCAGCAGCCAAGAATCAAGAGCAACTAATGAAAAACTGTTTTTT.

This clonotype was seen a handful of times. The chain employs TRBV4-3 and TRBJ2-7; weak D call: TRBD1 (7 bases). From germline, CDR1 is LGHNA and CDR2 YSLEER. The CDR3 sequence is 15 residues long. Deletions cut 1 base from V and 0 bases from J, with 10 bases between. CDR3 sequence: CASSQAGGSSYEQYF. The CDR3 DNA follows: TGCGCCAGCAGCCAAGCAGGGGGGAGCTCCTACGAGCAGTACTTC.

Many counts were recorded for this clonotype. The chain couples TRBV10-3 to TRBJ1-5, with 7 nucleotides matching TRBD1. Germline assignment: CDR1 ENHRY and CDR2 SYGVKD. The V and J ends lost 3 bases and 5 bases, in that order; junction bases with no gene match: 4. The CDR3 sequence is 14 residues long. DNA for the CDR3: TGTGCCATCAGTGACAGGGGGAGTCATCAGCCCCAGCATTTT. It encodes CAISDRGSHQPQHF.

This clonotype occurred many times. In nucleotides, the CDR3 is TGTGCCAGCAGCTACATACGGAACAATGAGCAGTTCTTC. It translates to CASSYIRNNEQFF. The rearrangement links TRBV11-1 to TRBJ2-1; no firm D call. The V and J ends lost 4 bases and 5 bases respectively, with 9 bases between them. Germline V gives CDR1 SGHAT, CDR2 FQDESV (reference sequence). The CDR3 has 13 amino acids.

This clonotype was recorded at least ten times. The chain joins TRBV19 to TRBJ2-7; D possibly corresponds to TRBD2 (5 bases). The germline V gene encodes CDR1 LNHDA and CDR2 SQIVND (reference sequence). CDR3 size: 16 residues. Trimming cost V 8 bases and J 0 bases, with 20 bases left between them. The CDR3 nucleotides read TGTGCCAGTGCTGGATTCCAATTAGGGAGCTCCTACGAGCAGTACTTC. It translates to CASAGFQLGSSYEQYF.

This clonotype has more than one count but fewer than ten. The rearrangement joins TRBV4-3 to TRBJ2-3; D possibly matches TRBD1 or TRBD2 (5 bases each). The V and J ends lost 8 bases and 2 bases respectively, with 11 bases between them. Germline CDR1 is LGHNA and CDR2 is YSLEER. The CDR3 runs to 13 residues. This CDR3 reads CASSVGDTDTQYF. In nucleotides, the CDR3 is TGCGCCAGCTCAGTGGGGGACACAGATACGCAGTATTTT.

V is TRBV20-1 and J is TRBJ2-3; 9 bases map to TRBD2. The CDR3 consists of 15 residues. Germline-derived CDR1 and CDR2 are DFQATT and SNEGSKA (reference sequence). J gave up 5 bases and V 0 bases, and 6 bases lay outside the gene matches. The CDR3 protein is CSARDLAGGRDTQYF. The CDR3 region has the DNA TGCAGTGCTAGAGATCTGGCGGGGGGGAGAGATACGCAGTATTTT.

This clonotype occurred a few times. V is TRBV12-3 or TRBV12-4 and J is TRBJ2-3; TRBD2 agrees at 11 bases. J was trimmed by 6 bases and V by 9 bases; bases with no gene match: 8. The CDR3 contains 14 residues. CDR3 in amino acids: CASRISGGADTQYF. The DNA for the CDR3 is TGTGCCAGTAGAATTAGCGGGGGGGCCGATACGCAGTATTTT.